The sequence of this T cell receptor beta chain was determined in a study of blood T cell repertoires in COVID-19. Study information: Samples representing acute and convalescent COVID-19 were sourced from the United States, Italy and Spain. In each case, the material was cDNA or gDNA derived from T cells, B-cell-depleted T cells, or PBMCs.

Germline assignment: CDR1 MNHEY and CDR2 SMNVEV (reference sequence). The CDR3 runs to 18 residues. V gave up 2 bases and J gave up 2 bases; unmatched junction bases: 13. Enrolment of Seattle patients took place during active infection, and they were followed longitudinally. Source study methods: Reference gene primers were amplified, and this amplification served to estimate nucleated cell counts. Profiling relied on immunoSEQ multiplex PCR, and the TCRdb table lists in-frame clones only, not all of them. V and J calls and clone size are as listed in that table; D and trimming were resolved from the DNA. This sample has about 440,000 clones, with around 89% found just once.

Sequenced: peripheral blood. The chain employs TRBV27 and TRBJ1-2; TRBD1 matches at 8 bases. The TCR sequence derives from a woman in her forties or fifties with COVID-19, enrolled during active disease. The CDR3 region has the DNA TGTGCCAGCAGTTTACTTTACGGGACAGGCGACGCGAACTATGGCTACACCTTC. It translates to CASSLLYGTGDANYGYTF.